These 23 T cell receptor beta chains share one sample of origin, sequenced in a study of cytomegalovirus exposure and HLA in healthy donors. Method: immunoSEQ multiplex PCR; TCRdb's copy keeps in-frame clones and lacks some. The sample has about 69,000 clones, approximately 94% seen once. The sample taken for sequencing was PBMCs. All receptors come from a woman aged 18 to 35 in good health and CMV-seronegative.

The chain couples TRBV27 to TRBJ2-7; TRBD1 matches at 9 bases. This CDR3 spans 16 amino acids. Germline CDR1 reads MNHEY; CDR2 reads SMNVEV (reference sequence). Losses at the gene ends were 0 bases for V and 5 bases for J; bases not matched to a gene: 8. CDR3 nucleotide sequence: TGTGCCAGCAGTTTATCCCCCGGGACAGGGACGCACGAGCAGTACTTC. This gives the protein CASSLSPGTGTHEQYF.

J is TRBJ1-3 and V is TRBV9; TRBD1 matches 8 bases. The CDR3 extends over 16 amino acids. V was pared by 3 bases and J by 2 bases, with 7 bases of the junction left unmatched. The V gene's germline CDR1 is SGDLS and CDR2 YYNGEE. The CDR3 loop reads CASSDDRGFTGNTIYF. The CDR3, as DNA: TGTGCCAGCAGCGACGACAGGGGATTTACTGGAAACACCATATATTTT.

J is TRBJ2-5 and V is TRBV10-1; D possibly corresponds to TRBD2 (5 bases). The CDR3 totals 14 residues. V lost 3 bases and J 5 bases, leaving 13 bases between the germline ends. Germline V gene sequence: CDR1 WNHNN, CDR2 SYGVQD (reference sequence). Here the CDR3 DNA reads TGCGCCAGCAGTGACCCGGGGAGAGGGGAGACCCAGTACTTC. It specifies CASSDPGRGETQYF.

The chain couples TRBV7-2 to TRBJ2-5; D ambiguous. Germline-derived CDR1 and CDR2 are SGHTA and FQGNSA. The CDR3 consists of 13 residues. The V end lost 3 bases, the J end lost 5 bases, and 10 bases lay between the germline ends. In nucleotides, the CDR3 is TGTGCCAGCAGCTTTCTCGAGCGCGAGACCCAGTACTTC. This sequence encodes CASSFLERETQYF.

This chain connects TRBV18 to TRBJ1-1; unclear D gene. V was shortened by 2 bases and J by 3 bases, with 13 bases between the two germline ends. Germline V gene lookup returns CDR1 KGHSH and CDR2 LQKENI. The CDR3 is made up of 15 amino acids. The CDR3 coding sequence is TGTGCCAGCTCACCAAGAGATCTACCGGACACTGAAGCTTTCTTT. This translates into CASSPRDLPDTEAFF.

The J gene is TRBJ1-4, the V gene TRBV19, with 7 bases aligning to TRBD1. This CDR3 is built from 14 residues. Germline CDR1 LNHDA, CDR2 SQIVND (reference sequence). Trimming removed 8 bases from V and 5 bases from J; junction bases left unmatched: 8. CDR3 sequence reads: CASAYRGPNEKLFF. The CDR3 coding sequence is TGTGCCAGTGCTTACAGGGGTCCAAATGAAAAACTGTTTTTT. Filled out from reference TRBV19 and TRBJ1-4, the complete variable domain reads DGGITQSPKYLFRKEGQNVTLSCEQNLNHDAMYWYRQDPGQGLRLIYYSQIVNDFQKGDIAEGYSVSREKKESFPLTVTSAQKNPTAFYLCASAYRGPNEKLFFGSGTQLSVL.

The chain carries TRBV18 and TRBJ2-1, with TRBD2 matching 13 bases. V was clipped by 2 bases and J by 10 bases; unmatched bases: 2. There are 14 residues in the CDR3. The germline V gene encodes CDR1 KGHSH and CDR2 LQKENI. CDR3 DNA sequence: TGTGCCAGCTCACCAGGACTAGCGGGAGAGGAGCAGTTCTTC. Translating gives CASSPGLAGEEQFF.

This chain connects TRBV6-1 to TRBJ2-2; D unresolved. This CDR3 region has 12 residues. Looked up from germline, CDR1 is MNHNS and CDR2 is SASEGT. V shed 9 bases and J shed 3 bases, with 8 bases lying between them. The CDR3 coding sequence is TGTGCCAGTTCTACTGACACCGGGGAGCTGTTTTTT. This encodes CASSTDTGELFF.

The CDR3 DNA sequence: TGCGCCAGCAGCAAAACCGGGACTAGCGGGGGGGCCCTCTACAATGAGCAGTTCTTC. Amino acids: CASSKTGTSGGALYNEQFF. The chain recombines TRBV5-1 with TRBJ2-1, with 16 bases lining up with TRBD2. The V gene end was trimmed by 4 bases and the J gene end by 3 bases; junction bases not matched to a gene: 10. Germline lookup yields CDR1 SGHRS and CDR2 YFSETQ. The CDR3 has 19 residues.

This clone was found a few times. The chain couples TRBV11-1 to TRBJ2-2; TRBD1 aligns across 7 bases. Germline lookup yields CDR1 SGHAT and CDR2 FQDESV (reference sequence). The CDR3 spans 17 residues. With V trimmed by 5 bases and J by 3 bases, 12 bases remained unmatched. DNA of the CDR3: TGTGCCAGCAGCCAACAACCTGGACAGGTCTACACCGGGGAGCTGTTTTTT. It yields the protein CASSQQPGQVYTGELFF.

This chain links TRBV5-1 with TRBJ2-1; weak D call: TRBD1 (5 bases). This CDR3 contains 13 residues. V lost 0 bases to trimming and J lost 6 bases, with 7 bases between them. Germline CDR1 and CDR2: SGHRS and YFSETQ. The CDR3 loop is CASSLVGPNEQFF. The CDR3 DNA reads TGCGCCAGCAGCTTGGTGGGGCCCAATGAGCAGTTCTTC. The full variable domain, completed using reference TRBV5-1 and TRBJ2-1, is KAGVTQTPRYLIKTRGQQVTLSCSPISGHRSVSWYQQTPGQGLQFLFEYFSETQRNKGNFPGRFSGRQFSNSRSEMNVSTLELGDSALYLCASSLVGPNEQFFGPGTRLTVL.

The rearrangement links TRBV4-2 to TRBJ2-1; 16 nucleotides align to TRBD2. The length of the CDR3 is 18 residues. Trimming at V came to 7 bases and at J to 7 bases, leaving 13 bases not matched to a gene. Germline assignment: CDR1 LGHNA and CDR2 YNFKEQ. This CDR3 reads CASKPRFGTSGGANEQFF. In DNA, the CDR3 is TGTGCCAGCAAGCCAAGATTCGGGACTAGCGGGGGGGCAAATGAGCAGTTCTTC.

In DNA, the CDR3 is TGTGCCAGTATCAGGACAGGGGGCTTCAATCAGCCCCAGCATTTT. This sequence encodes CASIRTGGFNQPQHF. V is TRBV19 and J is TRBJ1-5; TRBD1 agrees at 11 bases. CDR1 and CDR2 (germline): LNHDA, SQIVND (reference sequence). The CDR3 length is 15 residues. V dropped 7 bases and J dropped 3; count of bases not matched to a gene: 5.

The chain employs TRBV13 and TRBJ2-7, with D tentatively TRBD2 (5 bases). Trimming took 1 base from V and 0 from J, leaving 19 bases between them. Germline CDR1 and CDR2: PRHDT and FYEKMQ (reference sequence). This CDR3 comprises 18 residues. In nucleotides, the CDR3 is TGTGCCAGCAGCTTAGCAGCCCCACGGCGGGCGAGCTCCTACGAGCAGTACTTC. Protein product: CASSLAAPRRASSYEQYF.

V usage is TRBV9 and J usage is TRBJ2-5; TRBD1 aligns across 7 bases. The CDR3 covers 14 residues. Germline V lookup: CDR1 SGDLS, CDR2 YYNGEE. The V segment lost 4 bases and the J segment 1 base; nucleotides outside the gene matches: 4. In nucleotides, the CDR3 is TGTGCCAGCAGCCTAGGGACAGCCCAAGAGACCCAGTACTTC. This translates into CASSLGTAQETQYF. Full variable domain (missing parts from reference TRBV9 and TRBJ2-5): DSGVTQTPKHLITATGQRVTLRCSPRSGDLSVYWYQQSLDQGLQFLIQYYNGEERAKGNILERFSAQQFPDLHSELNLSSLELGDSALYFCASSLGTAQETQYFGPGTRLLVL.

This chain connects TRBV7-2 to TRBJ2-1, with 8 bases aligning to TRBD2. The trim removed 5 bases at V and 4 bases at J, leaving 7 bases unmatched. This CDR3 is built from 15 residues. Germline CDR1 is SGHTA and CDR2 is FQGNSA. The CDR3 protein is CASSPTSASYNEQFF. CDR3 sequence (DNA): TGTGCCAGCAGCCCGACTAGCGCCTCGTACAATGAGCAGTTCTTC.

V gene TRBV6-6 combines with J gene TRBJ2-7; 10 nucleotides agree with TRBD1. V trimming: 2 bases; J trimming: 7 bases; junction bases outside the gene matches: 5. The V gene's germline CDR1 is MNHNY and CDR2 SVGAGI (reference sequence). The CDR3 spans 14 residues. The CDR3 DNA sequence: TGTGCCAGCAGTTACACGACAGGGGGCGTGGAGCAGTACTTC. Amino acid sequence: CASSYTTGGVEQYF.

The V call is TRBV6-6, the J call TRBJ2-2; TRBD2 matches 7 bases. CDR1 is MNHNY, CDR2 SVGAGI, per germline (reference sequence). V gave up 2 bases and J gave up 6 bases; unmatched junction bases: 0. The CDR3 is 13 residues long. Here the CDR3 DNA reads TGTGCCAGCAGTTACGCGGGGGCCGGGGAGCTGTTTTTT. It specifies CASSYAGAGELFF.

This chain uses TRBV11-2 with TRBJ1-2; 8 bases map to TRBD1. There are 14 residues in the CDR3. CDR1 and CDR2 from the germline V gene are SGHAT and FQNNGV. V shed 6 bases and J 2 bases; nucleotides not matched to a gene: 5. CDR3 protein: CASSPGQGNYGYTF. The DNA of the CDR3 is TGTGCCAGCAGTCCTGGACAGGGCAACTATGGCTACACCTTC.

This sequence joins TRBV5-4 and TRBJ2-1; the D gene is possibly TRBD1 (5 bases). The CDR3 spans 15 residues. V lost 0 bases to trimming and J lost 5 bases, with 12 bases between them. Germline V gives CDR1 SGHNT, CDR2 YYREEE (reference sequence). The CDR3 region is CASSLDTGPNNEQFF. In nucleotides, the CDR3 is TGTGCCAGCAGCTTGGATACAGGACCAAACAATGAGCAGTTCTTC.

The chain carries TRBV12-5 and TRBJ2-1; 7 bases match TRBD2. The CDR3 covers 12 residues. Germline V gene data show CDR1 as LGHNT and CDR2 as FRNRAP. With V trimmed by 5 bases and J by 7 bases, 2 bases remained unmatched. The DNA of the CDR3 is TGTGCTAGTGGTCCAGCGGGAAATGAGCAGTTCTTC. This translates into CASGPAGNEQFF.

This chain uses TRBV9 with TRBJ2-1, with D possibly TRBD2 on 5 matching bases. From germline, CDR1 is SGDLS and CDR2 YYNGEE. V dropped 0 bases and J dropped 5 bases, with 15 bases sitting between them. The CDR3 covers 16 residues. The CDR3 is CASSVGSDYTHNEQFF. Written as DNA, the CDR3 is TGTGCCAGCAGCGTAGGGTCTGACTACACCCACAATGAGCAGTTCTTC.

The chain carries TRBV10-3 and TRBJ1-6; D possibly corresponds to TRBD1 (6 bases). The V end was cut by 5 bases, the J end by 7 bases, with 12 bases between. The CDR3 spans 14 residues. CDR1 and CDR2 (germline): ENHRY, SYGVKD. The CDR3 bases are TGTGCCATCAGTTTACAGGGTCCGAATTCACCCCTCCACTTT. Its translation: CAISLQGPNSPLHF.